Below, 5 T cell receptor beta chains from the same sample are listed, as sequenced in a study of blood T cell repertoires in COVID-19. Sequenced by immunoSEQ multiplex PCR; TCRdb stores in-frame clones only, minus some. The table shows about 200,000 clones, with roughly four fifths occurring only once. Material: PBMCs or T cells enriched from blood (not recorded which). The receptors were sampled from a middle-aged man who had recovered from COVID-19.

The CDR3 spells CASTSREGTEAFF. DNA for the CDR3: TGTGCCAGCACTTCACGAGAGGGAACTGAAGCTTTCTTT. The J gene is TRBJ1-1, the V gene TRBV11-2; no clear D gene. V gave up 7 bases and J gave up 5 bases, with 14 bases separating them. CDR3 length equals 13 residues. Germline assignment: CDR1 SGHAT and CDR2 FQNNGV.

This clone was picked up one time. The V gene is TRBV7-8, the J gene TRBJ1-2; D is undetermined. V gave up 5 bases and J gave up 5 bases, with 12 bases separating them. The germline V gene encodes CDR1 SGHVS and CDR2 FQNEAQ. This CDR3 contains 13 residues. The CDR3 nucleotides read TGTGCCAGCAGCCACGGGGAGTGGTATGGCTACACCTTC. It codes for CASSHGEWYGYTF.

The CDR3 nucleotides read TGTGCCAGCAGCTTGACAGCATTGAACACTGAAGCTTTCTTT. This codes for CASSLTALNTEAFF. The chain has TRBV5-6 and TRBJ1-1; D ambiguous. Per germline, CDR1 SGHDT and CDR2 YYEEEE. The CDR3 is 14 residues long. V lost 1 base and J lost 0, with 7 bases in between.

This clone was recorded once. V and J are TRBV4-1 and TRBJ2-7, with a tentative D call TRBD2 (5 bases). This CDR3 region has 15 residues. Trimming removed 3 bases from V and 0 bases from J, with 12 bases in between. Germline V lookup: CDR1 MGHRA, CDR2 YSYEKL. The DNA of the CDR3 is TGCGCCAGCAGCCAGGACTCTGCGGGCTCCTACGAGCAGTACTTC. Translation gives CASSQDSAGSYEQYF.

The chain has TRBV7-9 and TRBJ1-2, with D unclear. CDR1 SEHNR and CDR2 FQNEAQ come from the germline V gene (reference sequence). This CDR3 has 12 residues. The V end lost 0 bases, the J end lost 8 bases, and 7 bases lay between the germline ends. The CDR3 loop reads CASSLARAGYTF. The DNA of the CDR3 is TGTGCCAGCAGCTTAGCGAGGGCGGGCTACACCTTC.